These T cell receptor beta chains were read from a single sample in a study of blood T cells in healthy people across ages. TCRdb itself ran the 5' RACE reads through MiXCR, one entry per CDR3 protein. This repertoire shows more than 650,000 distinct CDR3 sequences, roughly 24% found once; its top ten account for over 2.5%. These data were also reused for a study on T cells of mothers and their children.

Sequenced material: blood. The receptors shown here come from a boy between 10 and 17 years old in good health. Both conserved end residues are part of each CDR3. Only some rows state a clone size, as once, few, many or a class for expanded clones.

abundance,j_gene,v_gene,CDR3aa
many,TRBJ2-5,TRBV15,CATSRDEGGGWETQYF
-,TRBJ2-5,TRBV15,CATSRDLDPAETQYF
-,-,TRBV11-2,CASSLDGTSGVYEQYF
-,TRBJ2-1,TRBV7-6,CASSLARGGSSYNEQFF
many,TRBJ2-5,TRBV12-3/TRBV12-4,CASSPRDPGETQYF
-,-,TRBV29-1,CSVVGYSYEQYF
few,TRBJ2-5,TRBV20-1,CSARGWRDETQYF
few,TRBJ1-2,TRBV4-1,CASSQDRAFGVNYGYTF
-,-,TRBV7-9,CASSPREGADEQFF
few,TRBJ2-5,TRBV11-2,CASSPGYLVETQYF
few,TRBJ2-3,TRBV5-5,CASSSGGWSTDTQYF
-,TRBJ1-2,TRBV5-1,CASSDTGSYGYTF